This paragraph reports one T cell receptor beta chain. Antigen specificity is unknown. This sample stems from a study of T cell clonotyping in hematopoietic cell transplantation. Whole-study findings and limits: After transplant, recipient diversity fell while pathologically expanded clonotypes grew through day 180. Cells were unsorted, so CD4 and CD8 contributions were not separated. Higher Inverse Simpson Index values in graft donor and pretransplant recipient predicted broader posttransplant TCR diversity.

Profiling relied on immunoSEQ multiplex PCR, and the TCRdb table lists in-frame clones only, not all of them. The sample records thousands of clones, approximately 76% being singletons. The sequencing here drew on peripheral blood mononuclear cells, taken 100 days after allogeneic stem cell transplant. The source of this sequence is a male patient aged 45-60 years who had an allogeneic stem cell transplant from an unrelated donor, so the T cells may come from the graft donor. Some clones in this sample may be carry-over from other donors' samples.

DNA of the CDR3: TGTGCCAGTCCTTCGGGGGGTTCCTACAATGAGCAGTTCTTC. Translation: CASPSGGSYNEQFF. V and J are TRBV19 and TRBJ2-1; 7 nucleotides match TRBD2. This CDR3 spans 14 amino acids. Germline V gene sequence: CDR1 LNHDA, CDR2 SQIVND (reference sequence). Germline trimming cut 8 bases from V and 1 base from J; bases unmatched to any gene: 5.